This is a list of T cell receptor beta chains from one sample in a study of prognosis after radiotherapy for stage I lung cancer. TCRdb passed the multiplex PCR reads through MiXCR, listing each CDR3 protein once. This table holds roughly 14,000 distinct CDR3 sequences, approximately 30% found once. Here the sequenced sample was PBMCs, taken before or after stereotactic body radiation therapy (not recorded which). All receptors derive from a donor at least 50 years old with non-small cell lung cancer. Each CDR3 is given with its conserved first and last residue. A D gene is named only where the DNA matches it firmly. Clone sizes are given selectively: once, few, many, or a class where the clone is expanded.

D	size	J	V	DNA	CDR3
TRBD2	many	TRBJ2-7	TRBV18	TGTGCCAGCTCACGCGGGGGAAGCGAGCAGTACTTC	CASSRGGSEQYF
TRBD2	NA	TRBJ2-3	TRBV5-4	TGTGCCAGCAGCTCTCGGGAGGCCGGAGATACGCAGTATTTT	CASSSREAGDTQYF
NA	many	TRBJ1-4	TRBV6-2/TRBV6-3	TGTGCCAGCAGTCCGGGACAATTGACAACTAATGAAAAACTGTTTTTT	CASSPGQLTTNEKLFF
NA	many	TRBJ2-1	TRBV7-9	TGTGCCAGCAGCTTAGTCAGTGAGCAGTTCTTC	CASSLVSEQFF
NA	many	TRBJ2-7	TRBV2	TGTGCCAGCTGCCCCAGGGACAACGAGCAGTACTTC	CASCPRDNEQYF
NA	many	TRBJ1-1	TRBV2	TGTGCCAGCAGTGGGTTCGCCGGGGCTGAAGCTTTCTTT	CASSGFAGAEAFF
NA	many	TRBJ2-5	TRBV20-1	TGCAGTGCTAGACTAGGATTCTCAGAGACCCAGTACTTC	CSARLGFSETQYF
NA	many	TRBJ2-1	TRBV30	TGTGCCTTGGGGGTAAATGAGCAGTTCTTC	CALGVNEQFF
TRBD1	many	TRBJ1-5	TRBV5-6	TGTGCCAGCAGCCGCGACAGGGGGAATCAGCCCCAGCATTTT	CASSRDRGNQPQHF
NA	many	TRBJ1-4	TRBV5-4	TGTGCCAGCAACAAAAAAACCGACGGGAGTGAAAAACTGTTTTTT	CASNKKTDGSEKLFF
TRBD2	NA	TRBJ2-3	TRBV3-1	TGTGCCAGCAGCCCTAGGACTAGCGGTAGCACAGATAAGCTGTATTTT	CASSPRTSGSTDKLYF
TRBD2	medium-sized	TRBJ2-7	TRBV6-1	TGTGCCAGCAGTCCCACCGGGACTAGCGGGCCGCGGGAGCAGTACTTC	CASSPTGTSGPREQYF
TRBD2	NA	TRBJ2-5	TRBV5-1	TGCGCCAGCAGCGGAACGGGACTAGCGGTCCCAGAGAGCCAGTACTTC	CASSGTGLAVPESQYF